The 2 T cell receptor beta chains reported below all come from one sample, sequenced in a study of graft-versus-host responses after intestinal transplantation. The data were produced by immunoSEQ multiplex PCR, yet TCRdb's version contains in-frame clones alone and is incomplete. The sample includes roughly 39,000 clones, roughly 95% of them seen just once. These TCRs are of unknown antigen specificity. The sample was unstimulated CD8+ T cells sorted from spleen or lymph node cells, taken before transplant. These receptors were taken from a human donor who was the organ donor for an intestinal transplant.

The chain uses TRBV27 and TRBJ2-3; 10 bases fit TRBD1. This CDR3 contains 16 residues. Trimming cost V 5 bases and J 0 bases; bases outside gene matches: 5. In germline, CDR1 is MNHEY, CDR2 SMNVEV (reference sequence). The CDR3 spells CASSGTGVPSTDTQYF. The CDR3 coding sequence is TGTGCCAGCAGTGGGACAGGGGTCCCTAGCACAGATACGCAGTATTTT.

This clone has just one count. The chain recombines TRBV30 with TRBJ1-1, with TRBD1 identical over 8 bases. The junction had 4 bases not matched to a gene; V was cut back by 3 bases and J by 1 base. The CDR3 runs 14 residues. CDR1 GTSNPN and CDR2 SVGIG come from the germline V gene (reference sequence). CDR3 bases: TGTGCCTGGAGCGCAACAGGGGGGAACACTGAAGCTTTCTTT. The encoded protein is CAWSATGGNTEAFF. The full variable domain, its missing parts supplied by reference TRBV30 and TRBJ1-1, is SQTIHQWPATLVQPVGSPLSLECTVEGTSNPNLYWYRQAAGRGLQLLFYSVGIGQISSEVPQNLSASRPQDRQFILSSKKLLLSDSGFYLCAWSATGGNTEAFFGQGTRLTVV.